These T cell receptor beta chains were read from a single sample in a study of T cells in Graves' hyperthyroidism and ophthalmopathy. One entry per CDR3 protein, called by TCRdb with MiXCR from the multiplex PCR reads. Of about 640,000 distinct CDR3 sequences in the sample, around 20% are singletons; the top ten hold roughly 30%. The specimen sequenced was blood. The receptor source for this set is a man aged 25 to 40 with Graves' ophthalmopathy. Both conserved end residues are part of each CDR3. The D gene is left open where the match is weak.

v_call	j_call	d_call	cdr3_aa
TRBV2	TRBJ2-7	NA	CASSERAGPSYEQYF
TRBV19	TRBJ1-1	NA	CASRTGYGTEAFF
TRBV6-1	TRBJ2-7	TRBD1	CASSEHPYRGSYEQYF
TRBV4-1	TRBJ2-7	TRBD2	CASSQLIAGPYEQYF
TRBV10-3	TRBJ2-7	TRBD1	CAISPGTASYEQYF
TRBV12-3/TRBV12-4	TRBJ1-6	NA	CASSLAGAPRSPLHF
TRBV3-1	TRBJ2-6	NA	CASSPLPGAGANVLTF
TRBV10-2	TRBJ2-7	NA	CASTARVAYEQYF
TRBV20-1	TRBJ2-7	NA	CSASPGDEQYF
TRBV28	TRBJ2-5	NA	CASSLGSVGETQYF
TRBV28	TRBJ1-6	NA	CASSPLAGYNSPLHF
TRBV2	TRBJ2-2	NA	CASSEGTGADTNTGELFF
TRBV7-9	TRBJ2-7	NA	CASSPQWYEQYF
TRBV10-1	TRBJ2-7	NA	CASSEGGPLYEQYF
TRBV27	TRBJ1-5	NA	CASSFRGLRNQPQHF
TRBV7-2	TRBJ2-4	TRBD1	CASSLQGQGWNIQYF
TRBV29-1	TRBJ2-5	TRBD1	CSGDREQETQYF
TRBV6-9	TRBJ2-7	TRBD2	CASSYLSGGAYEQYF
TRBV18	TRBJ2-7	NA	CASSPPSDSYEQYF
TRBV7-6	TRBJ2-3	TRBD2	CASSLAYPSGGNTQYF
TRBV19	TRBJ2-1	NA	CASSMKYNEQFF
TRBV10-1	TRBJ1-1	TRBD1	CASRAQRDRNTEAFF
TRBV6-2/TRBV6-3	TRBJ2-1	TRBD2	CASSSGRLAGYNGQFF
TRBV12-3/TRBV12-4	TRBJ1-5	NA	CASSFKGLIQPQHF
TRBV27	TRBJ2-1	TRBD2	CASSTSSGRPYNEQFF
TRBV2	TRBJ1-2	NA	CASSGTYMSGYTF
TRBV18	TRBJ1-3	NA	CASSNTGTAGTIYF
TRBV9	TRBJ1-1	NA	CASSDTANTEAFF
TRBV5-1	TRBJ2-1	TRBD2	CASSWTSGNNEQFF
TRBV4-1	TRBJ2-7	NA	CASSQDMGFAYEQYF
TRBV20-1	TRBJ2-3	TRBD2	CSAPTSGWHPDTQYF
TRBV6-2/TRBV6-3	TRBJ1-1	NA	CASRRDGLNTEAFF
TRBV7-9	TRBJ1-4	NA	CASSFRTGATNEKLFF
TRBV6-1	TRBJ1-4	NA	CASSSSGHNEKLFF
TRBV7-2	TRBJ1-5	TRBD1	CASSGTGSNQPQHF
TRBV2	TRBJ2-2	TRBD2	CASSPVGGLAGDVGELFF
TRBV6-1	TRBJ2-1	TRBD1	CASTNGQGQGSEQFF
TRBV11-2	TRBJ1-4	NA	CASSNLGELFF
TRBV4-2	TRBJ1-2	NA	CASSPPSLNYGYTF
TRBV6-2/TRBV6-3	TRBJ2-7	TRBD1	CAGSLQGNEQYF
TRBV12-3/TRBV12-4	TRBJ1-5	TRBD1	CASNPGGNQPQHF
TRBV2	TRBJ1-2	TRBD1	CASSEEGTGDYGYTF
TRBV5-1	TRBJ2-1	TRBD1	CASSWGTDNEQFF
TRBV5-1	TRBJ2-2	NA	CASSFIGGQDTGELFF
TRBV20-1	TRBJ1-5	NA	CSARPDPNQPQHF
TRBV7-8	TRBJ2-1	TRBD1	CASSPGTALEQFF
TRBV6-6	TRBJ1-2	NA	CASSYRPSGPAGYGYTF
TRBV20-1	TRBJ1-3	TRBD1	CSARDSPGQLPNTIYF
TRBV13	TRBJ2-7	NA	CASSLGLATRSSYEQYF
TRBV3-1	TRBJ2-1	NA	CASSRGWRDRYNEQFF
TRBV7-2	TRBJ2-7	TRBD1	CASSSDRGGKQYF
TRBV7-9	TRBJ2-5	TRBD2	CASSPGLAVNLGETQYF
TRBV20-1	TRBJ2-1	NA	CSASNNRIGLNEQFF